A single sample gave rise to the 21 T cell receptor beta chains below, sequenced in a study of OX40 agonist ivuxolimab in advanced cancers. Profiled with immunoSEQ multiplex PCR; TCRdb holds only in-frame clones, not every one. Of about 89,000 clones in the sample, 85% to 95% were seen once. This specimen was CD4+ or CD8+ T cells sorted from blood, taken in a trial of the OX40 agonist ivuxolimab. Source of these receptors: an adult with an advanced solid tumor such as melanoma, head and neck, liver or kidney cancer.

The chain employs TRBV7-9 and TRBJ2-3; 8 bases are shared with TRBD2. Germline assignment: CDR1 SEHNR and CDR2 FQNEAQ (reference sequence). J lost 0 bases, V lost 4 bases, and 6 bases had no gene match. CDR3 length: 16 residues. The CDR3 DNA sequence: TGTGCCAGCAGCTACTTAGCGGGAATTAGCACAGATACGCAGTATTTT. Translation gives CASSYLAGISTDTQYF.

V and J are TRBV30 and TRBJ2-2; D ambiguous. Germline CDR1 GTSNPN, CDR2 SVGIG (reference sequence). The CDR3 loop spans 14 amino acids. Trimming removed 2 bases from V and 3 bases from J, with 10 bases in between. This CDR3 is CAWSNSRYTGELFF. CDR3 DNA: TGTGCCTGGAGTAATAGCAGGTACACCGGGGAGCTGTTTTTT.

CDR3 region: CAWSGGGSNQPQHF. The CDR3 DNA follows: TGTGCCTGGAGTGGGGGCGGTAGCAATCAGCCCCAGCATTTT. The chain couples TRBV30 to TRBJ1-5, with a weak D call TRBD1 (5 bases). The CDR3 is 14 residues long. Germline lookup yields CDR1 GTSNPN and CDR2 SVGIG (reference sequence). V lost 1 base and J 0 bases, leaving 7 bases between the germline ends.

The chain carries TRBV5-1 and TRBJ2-5; 14 nucleotides match TRBD2. The CDR3 totals 17 residues. With V trimmed by 4 bases and J by 5 bases, 10 bases remained unmatched. Germline V gene sequence: CDR1 SGHRS, CDR2 YFSETQ. The CDR3 protein is CASSPGTSGSAWETQYF. The CDR3 DNA follows: TGCGCCAGCAGCCCAGGGACTAGCGGGAGTGCGTGGGAGACCCAGTACTTC.

This chain joins TRBV9 and TRBJ1-5; D not resolved. Germline V gene data show CDR1 as SGDLS and CDR2 as YYNGEE. V was shortened by 2 bases and J by 2 bases, with 2 bases between the two germline ends. The CDR3 is made up of 12 amino acids. The CDR3, as DNA: TGTGCCAGCAGCGTTGGCAATCAGCCCCAGCATTTT. Its protein is CASSVGNQPQHF.

This rearrangement joins TRBV5-1 to TRBJ1-1, with 8 positions matching TRBD1. The germline CDR1 and CDR2 sequences are SGHRS and YFSETQ. The CDR3 covers 14 residues. V trimming: 4 bases; J trimming: 4 bases; junction bases outside the gene matches: 6. The CDR3 reads CASSDQGAGTEAFF. CDR3 nucleotides: TGCGCCAGCAGCGACCAGGGGGCCGGCACTGAAGCTTTCTTT.

V is TRBV20-1 and J is TRBJ2-5; D not certain. CDR1 is DFQATT, CDR2 SNEGSKA, per germline (reference sequence). CDR3 length: 11 residues. V was clipped by 4 bases and J by 1 base, with 4 bases between them. The CDR3 here is CSATVQETQYF. DNA of the CDR3: TGCAGTGCTACCGTCCAAGAGACCCAGTACTTC.

The chain uses TRBV7-3 and TRBJ2-2, with D unresolved. From germline, CDR1 is SGHTA and CDR2 FQGTGA. V was cut by 3 bases and J by 7 bases, with 6 bases left in between. CDR3 length: 12 amino acids. The CDR3 region has the DNA TGTGCCAGCAGCTTTGGGGACGGGGAGCTGTTTTTT. Translating it yields CASSFGDGELFF. Supplemented by reference TRBV7-3 and TRBJ2-2, the full variable domain reads GAGVSQTPSNKVTEKGKYVELRCDPISGHTALYWYRQSLGQGPEFLIYFQGTGAADDSGLPNDRFFAVRPEGSVSTLKIQRTERGDSAVYLCASSFGDGELFFGEGSRLTVL.

The gene calls are TRBV7-2 and TRBJ2-3; D call uncertain. This CDR3 spans 15 amino acids. CDR1 and CDR2 from the germline V gene are SGHTA and FQGNSA. Trimming stripped 3 bases from V and 0 bases from J, with 10 bases between. The CDR3 is CASSFLSRSTDTQYF. In nucleotides, the CDR3 is TGTGCCAGCAGCTTTCTATCGCGTAGCACAGATACGCAGTATTTT.

The chain employs TRBV7-3 and TRBJ1-1; TRBD1 agrees at 10 bases. The V segment lost 2 bases and the J segment 10 bases; nucleotides outside the gene matches: 4. Germline values: CDR1 SGHTA, CDR2 FQGTGA. The CDR3 runs 13 residues. The CDR3 region is CASSLDRDRGAFF. In DNA form, the CDR3 reads TGTGCCAGCAGCTTAGATCGGGACAGGGGAGCTTTCTTT.

This clone was detected only once. This chain joins TRBV30 and TRBJ2-2; D is possibly TRBD1 (5 bases). The CDR3 extends over 14 amino acids. The ends were cut back, 2 bases at V and 7 bases at J, with 14 bases in the middle. Germline lookup yields CDR1 GTSNPN and CDR2 SVGIG (reference sequence). CDR3 residues: CAWSMQGSRGELFF. The CDR3 bases are TGTGCCTGGAGTATGCAGGGATCGCGCGGGGAGCTGTTTTTT.

The chain joins TRBV4-1 to TRBJ2-1; tentatively, D is TRBD2 (6 bases). The V end was cut by 0 bases, the J end by 2 bases, with 11 bases between. The CDR3 is 16 residues long. Germline CDR1 and CDR2: MGHRA and YSYEKL. The CDR3 DNA sequence: TGCGCCAGCAGCCAAGAGGTGGACTATCCCTACAATGAGCAGTTCTTC. Translating gives CASSQEVDYPYNEQFF.

The genes are TRBV7-3 and TRBJ2-2, with 7 bases that match TRBD1. The CDR3 spans 16 residues. Germline CDR1 reads SGHTA; CDR2 reads FQGTGA. V shed 6 bases, J shed 4 bases, and the junction held 11 bases outside the gene matches. CDR3 sequence: CASSRFTGAVTGELFF. CDR3 coding DNA: TGTGCCAGCAGTCGTTTCACAGGGGCGGTCACCGGGGAGCTGTTTTTT.

The rearrangement uses TRBV6-1 and TRBJ1-2; D possibly corresponds to TRBD1 (5 bases). V dropped 1 base and J dropped 7 bases, with 10 bases sitting between them. Germline V lookup: CDR1 MNHNS, CDR2 SASEGT. The CDR3 contains 13 residues. For the CDR3, the DNA is TGTGCCAGCAGTGAAGGGGTGGGACGTGGCTACACCTTC. It is translated as CASSEGVGRGYTF.

The chain employs TRBV2 and TRBJ1-5; D gene ambiguous. CDR1 is SNHLY, CDR2 FYNNEI, per germline. This CDR3 spans 16 amino acids. V shed 6 bases and J shed 2 bases, with 17 bases lying between them. DNA of the CDR3: TGTGCCAGCAGGGGGAGAGGGTACGGGGGCAATCAGCCCCAGCATTTT. This translates into CASRGRGYGGNQPQHF.

The V call is TRBV28, the J call TRBJ1-2, with D unclear. Looked up from germline, CDR1 is MDHEN and CDR2 is SYDVKM. The CDR3 sequence is 13 residues long. Between the trimmed V and J ends, which lost 6 bases and 5 bases, there was a span of 13 bases. The CDR3 DNA follows: TGTGCCAGCAGCTTGGTCCTCGGGTATGGCTACACCTTC. It is translated as CASSLVLGYGYTF.

J is TRBJ1-1 and V is TRBV2; 8 positions agree with TRBD1. Germline lookup yields CDR1 SNHLY and CDR2 FYNNEI. Trimming at V came to 2 bases and at J to 4 bases, leaving 6 bases not matched to a gene. The CDR3 spans 15 residues. The CDR3 nucleotides are TGTGCCAGCAGTGAACGGACAGGGAGATTCACTGAAGCTTTCTTT. The encoded protein is CASSERTGRFTEAFF.

This clone was counted a single time. The chain couples TRBV7-9 to TRBJ1-4; D possibly corresponds to TRBD1 (5 bases). The V end was cut by 2 bases, the J end by 12 bases, with 16 bases between. The CDR3 contains 14 residues. Germline V CDR1 and CDR2: SEHNR, FQNEAQ (reference sequence). The CDR3 spells CASSLQGGSKELFF. CDR3 bases: TGTGCCAGCAGCTTACAGGGAGGGTCCAAGGAACTGTTTTTT.

With respect to this clone: Other DNA sequences from this sample encode an identical CDR3 as well. The chain joins TRBV5-1 to TRBJ2-5; D gene uncertain. This CDR3 is built from 12 residues. Germline CDR1 is SGHRS and CDR2 is YFSETQ. V dropped 0 bases and J dropped 4 bases, with 4 bases sitting between them. CDR3 bases: TGCGCCAGCAGCTTGGAGGGAGAGACCCAGTACTTC. Residues: CASSLEGETQYF.

This sequence joins TRBV5-4 and TRBJ1-2; D may be TRBD1 (6 bases). V was trimmed by 4 bases and J by 2 bases, leaving 18 bases between them. The CDR3 length is 16 residues. The germline CDR1 and CDR2 sequences are SGHNT and YYREEE (reference sequence). The CDR3 nucleotides read TGTGCCAGCAGCGCCAGCCCAGGGGAAACAAACTATGGCTACACCTTC. Translating it yields CASSASPGETNYGYTF.

The genes are TRBV7-2 and TRBJ2-3, with no clear D. Trimming shortened V by 5 bases and J by 1 base, and 16 bases separated the two germline ends. Germline lookup yields CDR1 SGHTA and CDR2 FQGNSA. This CDR3 has 16 amino acids. CDR3 region: CASSRTSIWGTDTQYF. The CDR3 DNA reads as TGTGCCAGCAGCCGAACCTCAATATGGGGCACAGATACGCAGTATTTT. Complete variable domain (other parts from reference TRBV7-2 and TRBJ2-3): GAGVSQSPSNKVTEKGKDVELRCDPISGHTALYWYRQSLGQGLEFLIYFQGNSAPDKSGLPSDRFSAERTGGSVSTLTIQRTQQEDSAVYLCASSRTSIWGTDTQYFGPGTRLTVL.